A selection of T cell receptor beta chains follows, all from one sample in a study of blood T cell repertoires in COVID-19. Clones were read by immunoSEQ multiplex PCR, and TCRdb kept only the in-frame ones, dropping some. The sample lists 240,000 or so clones; approximately 90% were seen once. The sample consisted of PBMCs or T cells enriched from blood (not recorded which). These receptor sequences come from a man aged 35 to 55 who had recovered from COVID-19. The CDR3 runs from the conserved cysteine through the conserved F or W. The order of the fields is V gene, CDR3 protein.

V: TRBV3-1/TRBV3-2
CDR3: CASSQDVDRRMIF

V: TRBV28
CDR3: CASSSPGTSGRARQETQYF

V: TRBV18
CDR3: CASSPRNEQFF

V: TRBV7-9
CDR3: CASSYDQGKQFF

V: TRBV7-2
CDR3: CASSFLAGPVPTYNEQFF

V: TRBV7-6
CDR3: CASSLGQFYGYTF

V: TRBV7-8
CDR3: CASRRLAGDETQYF

V: TRBV29-1
CDR3: CSVVSDRGTGELFF

V: TRBV9
CDR3: CASSVSGTGNEETQYF

V: TRBV10-1
CDR3: CASSDRGVNEKLFF

V: TRBV9
CDR3: CASSTGGNSYNEQFF

V: TRBV12-5
CDR3: CASGLVGGGYEQYF

V: TRBV11-2
CDR3: CASSVRPGTGGFSTGELFF

V: TRBV27
CDR3: CASSSGGTETEAFF

V: TRBV4-2
CDR3: CASRGALYTEAFF

V: TRBV5-1
CDR3: CASSPGTGGIGYTF

V: TRBV5-1
CDR3: CASTGQAVYDTQYF

V: TRBV30
CDR3: CARTERTSSYNSPLHF

V: TRBV9
CDR3: CASSAWKGGSEKLFF

V: TRBV7-9
CDR3: CASSSLGTSGNNEQFF

V: TRBV28
CDR3: CASSLWEELSNQPQHF